The 20 T cell receptor beta chains below all came from one sample that was sequenced in a study of T cells in narcolepsy. Profiled with immunoSEQ multiplex PCR; TCRdb holds only in-frame clones, not every one. The sample lists 30,000 to 40,000 clones, approximately 85% seen once, with 2% to 3% in the top ten. Sequencing input: CD45RA- memory CD4+ T cells from PBMCs. The receptors here all came from a human donor with narcolepsy.

This clone was seen a single time. This chain connects TRBV5-6 to TRBJ1-6; 7 bases match TRBD1. Per the germline V gene, CDR1 is SGHDT and CDR2 is YYEEEE. V was pared by 5 bases and J by 0 bases, with 14 bases of the junction left unmatched. The CDR3 runs 19 residues. The DNA for the CDR3 is TGTGCCAGCAGGTCAACTGGGACAGCCCGGAGCTCCTATAATTCACCCCTCCACTTT. Its protein is CASRSTGTARSSYNSPLHF. The full variable domain, rest sourced from reference TRBV5-6 and TRBJ1-6, is DAGVTQSPTHLIKTRGQQVTLRCSPKSGHDTVSWYQQALGQGPQFIFQYYEEEERQRGNFPDRFSGHQFPNYSSELNVNALLLGDSALYLCASRSTGTARSSYNSPLHFGNGTRLTVT.

The chain carries TRBV5-1 and TRBJ1-2; perhaps TRBD1 as D (6 bases). The germline gives CDR1 SGHRS, CDR2 YFSETQ. Trimming cost V 2 bases and J 8 bases, with 13 bases left between them. CDR3 length: 13 residues. Here the CDR3 DNA reads TGCGCCAGCAGCTTACAGGGAGCGGGGGGCTACACCTTC. It translates to CASSLQGAGGYTF.

The chain recombines TRBV5-4 with TRBJ2-7; D may be TRBD1 or TRBD2 (5 bases each). V lost 1 base and J 6 bases, leaving 11 bases between the germline ends. CDR1 and CDR2 (germline): SGHNT, YYREEE (reference sequence). The CDR3 is made up of 13 amino acids. The CDR3: CASSLNPRGEQYF. DNA for the CDR3: TGTGCCAGCAGCTTGAACCCGAGGGGCGAGCAGTACTTC.

The J gene is TRBJ2-3, the V gene TRBV7-2, with 14 bases matching TRBD2. The germline gives CDR1 SGHTA, CDR2 FQGNSA. CDR3 length: 16 amino acids. V lost 4 bases, J lost 3 bases, and 3 bases stayed unmatched. The CDR3 coding sequence is TGTGCCAGCAGCTCGAGACTAGCGGGGGGGACAGATACGCAGTATTTT. It translates to CASSSRLAGGTDTQYF.

The chain carries TRBV7-2 and TRBJ1-5; D unclear. The CDR3 has 13 residues. V was trimmed by 6 bases and J by 5 bases, leaving 11 bases between them. Germline values: CDR1 SGHTA, CDR2 FQGNSA. The CDR3 DNA reads TGTGCCAGCAGACGAGTAGGTGATCAGCCCCAGCATTTT. It translates to CASRRVGDQPQHF.

V usage is TRBV4-2 and J usage is TRBJ1-3; TRBD1 matches 7 bases. Germline CDR1 reads LGHNA; CDR2 reads YNFKEQ. This CDR3 is built from 15 residues. The ends lost 1 base at V and 4 bases at J; junction bases unmatched: 4. The CDR3 DNA is TGTGCCAGCAGCCAAGTCGACAGGGTAGGAAACACCATATATTTT. Its translation: CASSQVDRVGNTIYF.

This chain's CDR3 is CASSQGLPGSMSYEQYF. CDR3 DNA: TGTGCCAGCAGCCAAGGGTTGCCAGGGTCCATGTCCTACGAGCAGTACTTC. J is TRBJ2-7 and V is TRBV14, with a possible D match to TRBD1 (5 bases). This CDR3 has 17 residues. Between the trimmed V and J ends, which lost 1 base and 1 base, there was a span of 17 bases. The germline V gene encodes CDR1 SGHDN and CDR2 FVKESK.

This clone turned up a few times. The chain has TRBV6-1 and TRBJ2-7; the match to TRBD1 covers 9 bases. This CDR3 contains 13 residues. V lost 7 bases and J lost 3; bases outside the gene matches: 4. The germline gives CDR1 MNHNS, CDR2 SASEGT. CDR3 in amino acids: CASTPTGGYEQYF. The CDR3, as DNA: TGTGCCAGCACCCCGACAGGGGGCTACGAGCAGTACTTC.

V and J are TRBV27 and TRBJ2-6; D is unclear. The CDR3 covers 13 residues. With 3 bases removed from V and 3 bases from J, the gap between germline ends came to 3 bases. The germline V gene has CDR1 MNHEY and CDR2 SMNVEV (reference sequence). CDR3 residues: CASSFNGANVLTF. The CDR3 nucleotides read TGTGCCAGCAGTTTTAATGGGGCCAACGTCCTGACTTTC. Filled out from reference TRBV27 and TRBJ2-6, the complete variable domain reads EAQVTQNPRYLITVTGKKLTVTCSQNMNHEYMSWYRQDPGLGLRQIYYSMNVEVTDKGDVPEGYKVSRKEKRNFPLILESPSPNQTSLYFCASSFNGANVLTFGAGSRLTVL.

This clone was found once. Other DNA sequences in this sample translate to the same CDR3. This sequence joins TRBV11-3 and TRBJ1-5; D uncertain. Between the trimmed V and J ends, which lost 5 bases and 6 bases, there was a span of 14 bases. The CDR3 sequence is 14 residues long. Germline V gene data show CDR1 as SGHNT and CDR2 as YENEEA. CDR3 amino acids: CASSKKVGGQPQHF. The DNA for the CDR3 is TGTGCCAGCAGCAAAAAGGTAGGCGGTCAGCCCCAGCATTTT.

The chain has TRBV7-9 and TRBJ2-5; TRBD2 might be the D (6 bases). This CDR3 has 16 residues. The V gene's germline CDR1 is SEHNR and CDR2 FQNEAQ (reference sequence). The V end lost 2 bases, the J end lost 4 bases, and 17 bases lay between the germline ends. Here the CDR3 DNA reads TGTGCCAGCAGCTTAAAATCGGGAGTACGGGGAGAGACCCAGTACTTC. Protein product: CASSLKSGVRGETQYF.

The chain recombines TRBV6-5 with TRBJ2-7; 8 nucleotides align to TRBD1. The CDR3 runs 14 residues. Germline V lookup: CDR1 MNHEY, CDR2 SVGAGI. V trimming: 6 bases; J trimming: 0 bases; junction bases outside the gene matches: 4. CDR3 coding DNA: TGTGCCAGCAGGGGACAGGTTAGCTCCTACGAGCAGTACTTC. Translation: CASRGQVSSYEQYF.

This clone has a handful of counts. This rearrangement joins TRBV27 to TRBJ2-3; D is undetermined. Trimming took 5 bases from V and 5 from J, leaving 14 bases between them. This CDR3 region has 14 residues. Germline CDR1 and CDR2: MNHEY and SMNVEV (reference sequence). CDR3 amino acids: CASSPSSLVDTQYF. The DNA for the CDR3 is TGTGCCAGCAGTCCCTCTTCCCTGGTAGATACGCAGTATTTT.

J is TRBJ1-1 and V is TRBV7-9; D call uncertain. The germline CDR1 and CDR2 sequences are SEHNR and FQNEAQ (reference sequence). V was shortened by 4 bases and J by 8 bases, with 14 bases between the two germline ends. This CDR3 is 13 amino acids long. CDR3 in amino acids: CASSSRMGSEAFF. The DNA of the CDR3 is TGTGCCAGCAGCTCTAGGATGGGATCCGAAGCTTTCTTT.

The chain joins TRBV5-6 to TRBJ1-1; D gene uncertain. Trimming took off 0 bases at V and 3 bases at J, with 21 bases between the two ends. CDR3 length equals 18 residues. Germline V gene lookup returns CDR1 SGHDT and CDR2 YYEEEE. CDR3 residues: CASSLGFVGQRRDTEAFF. CDR3 in DNA: TGTGCCAGCAGCTTGGGGTTTGTTGGGCAGAGACGGGACACTGAAGCTTTCTTT. The whole variable domain, remainder taken from reference TRBV5-6 and TRBJ1-1, is DAGVTQSPTHLIKTRGQQVTLRCSPKSGHDTVSWYQQALGQGPQFIFQYYEEEERQRGNFPDRFSGHQFPNYSSELNVNALLLGDSALYLCASSLGFVGQRRDTEAFFGQGTRLTVV.

The V call is TRBV6-1, the J call TRBJ2-7, with TRBD2 matching 8 bases. The CDR3 consists of 16 residues. Germline CDR1 MNHNS, CDR2 SASEGT. V gave up 0 bases and J gave up 3 bases; unmatched junction bases: 7. The chain's CDR3 is CASSEAISGSGYEQYF. The CDR3 coding sequence is TGTGCCAGCAGTGAAGCCATAAGCGGGAGCGGCTACGAGCAGTACTTC.

V and J are TRBV5-6 and TRBJ2-2; D is unclear. The germline V gene has CDR1 SGHDT and CDR2 YYEEEE. The CDR3 covers 14 residues. Trimming took off 2 bases at V and 0 bases at J, with 5 bases between the two ends. CDR3 coding DNA: TGTGCCAGCAGCTTCCTGGCGAACACCGGGGAGCTGTTTTTT. Its protein product is CASSFLANTGELFF.

This chain joins TRBV29-1 and TRBJ2-5, with D possibly being TRBD2 (5 bases). Germline V CDR1 and CDR2: SQVTM, ANQGSEA. The V and J ends lost 7 bases and 1 base respectively, with 13 bases between them. The CDR3 contains 13 residues. CDR3 in amino acids: CSADRGSQETQYF. CDR3 DNA sequence: TGCAGCGCTGACCGGGGAAGCCAAGAGACCCAGTACTTC. The full variable domain, completed using reference TRBV29-1 and TRBJ2-5, is SAVISQKPSRDICQRGTSLTIQCQVDSQVTMMFWYRQQPGQSLTLIATANQGSEATYESGFVIDKFPISRPNLTFSTLTVSNMSPEDSSIYLCSADRGSQETQYFGPGTRLLVL.

The chain employs TRBV4-3 and TRBJ2-1; no clear D gene. V was trimmed by 1 base and J by 7 bases, leaving 5 bases between them. The CDR3 length is 12 residues. Germline assignment: CDR1 LGHNA and CDR2 YSLEER. CDR3 DNA: TGCGCCAGCAGCCAAGTACAGAATGAGCAGTTCTTC. Translating it yields CASSQVQNEQFF.

This chain uses TRBV29-1 with TRBJ2-7; possibly TRBD2 for D (6 bases). CDR1 and CDR2 (germline): SQVTM, ANQGSEA. V lost 6 bases, J lost 0 bases, and 15 bases lay in between. There are 14 residues in the CDR3. The CDR3, as DNA: TGCAGCGTGCTACTGGGAGGCAGCTCCTACGAGCAGTACTTC. It encodes CSVLLGGSSYEQYF.